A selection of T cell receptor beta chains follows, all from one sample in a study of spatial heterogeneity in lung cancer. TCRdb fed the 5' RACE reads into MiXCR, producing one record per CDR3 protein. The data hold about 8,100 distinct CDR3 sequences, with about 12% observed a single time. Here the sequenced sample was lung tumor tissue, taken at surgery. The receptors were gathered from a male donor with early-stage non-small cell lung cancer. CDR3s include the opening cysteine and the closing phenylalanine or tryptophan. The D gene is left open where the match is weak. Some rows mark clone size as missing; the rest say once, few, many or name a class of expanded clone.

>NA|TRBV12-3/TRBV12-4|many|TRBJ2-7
TGTGCCAGCAGTTTCGACACCTCCTACGAGCAGTACTTC
CASSFDTSYEQYF
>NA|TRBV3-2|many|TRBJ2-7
TGTGCCAGCAGTAGGGAACCGGCTGGCGAGCAGTACTTC
CASSREPAGEQYF
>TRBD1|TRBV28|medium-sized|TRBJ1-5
TGTGCCAGCAGAAACAGGGGGCTGAGGTTGAAGGGCAATCAGCCCCAGCATTTT
CASRNRGLRLKGNQPQHF
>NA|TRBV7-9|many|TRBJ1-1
TGTGCCAGCAGCCCACATGGGGAAGGTGAAGCTTTCTTT
CASSPHGEGEAFF
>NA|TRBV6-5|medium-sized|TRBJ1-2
TGTGCCAGCAGTTACGTAGGGGACGGGAAAAGAAGAACTCTGCTCTATGGCTACACCTTC
CASSYVGDGKRRTLLYGYTF
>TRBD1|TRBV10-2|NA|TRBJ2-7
TGCGCCAGCAGTGCCCGGGACAGGAGTTACGAGCAGTACTTC
CASSARDRSYEQYF
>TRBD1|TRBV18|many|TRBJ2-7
TGTGCCAGCTCACCAGAGGGACAGGGGGCGCCCCGGTACTTC
CASSPEGQGAPRYF
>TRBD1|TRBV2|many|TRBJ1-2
TGTGCCAGAACCCTAAGTCGGGACAGGGATGGCTACACCTTC
CARTLSRDRDGYTF
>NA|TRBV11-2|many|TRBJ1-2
TGTGCCAGCAGCTTAGTGGAGACAGGCTATGGCTACACCTTC
CASSLVETGYGYTF
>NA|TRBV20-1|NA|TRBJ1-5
TGCAGTGCTAAGGGGTATGGACGGGTTAGCAATCAGCCCCAGCATTTT
CSAKGYGRVSNQPQHF
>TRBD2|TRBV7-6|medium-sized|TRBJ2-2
TGTGCCAGCAGTTTAGGTAGCGGGAGGATTCCCGGGGAGCTGTTTTTT
CASSLGSGRIPGELFF
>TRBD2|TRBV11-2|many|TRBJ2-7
TGTGCCAGCAGCCCCCTTGGACTAGCGGAGACCTACGAGCAGTACTTC
CASSPLGLAETYEQYF
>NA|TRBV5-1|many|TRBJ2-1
TGCGCCAGCAGCGCACGACTAGATCGACTAAGGAATGAGCAGTTCTTC
CASSARLDRLRNEQFF
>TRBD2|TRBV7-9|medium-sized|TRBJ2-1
TGTGCCAGCAGCTTACTAGCGGGAGGTCTCAATGAGCAGTTCTTC
CASSLLAGGLNEQFF
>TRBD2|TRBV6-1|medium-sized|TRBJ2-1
TGTGCCAGCAGTGTGGGGATGACTAGCGAGGGGGATGAGCAGTTCTTC
CASSVGMTSEGDEQFF
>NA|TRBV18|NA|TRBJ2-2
TGTGCCAGCTCAGGGAGCACCGGGGAGCTGTTTTTT
CASSGSTGELFF
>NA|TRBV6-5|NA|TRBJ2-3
TGTGCCAGCAGCCTAGGGCGGACAGGCACAGATACGCAGTATTTT
CASSLGRTGTDTQYF
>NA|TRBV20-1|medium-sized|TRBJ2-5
TGCAGTGCTAGACTGGGGAAAGAGACCCAGTACTTC
CSARLGKETQYF
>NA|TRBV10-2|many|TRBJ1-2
TGCGCCAGCAGTGACAGCTATGGCTACACCTTC
CASSDSYGYTF
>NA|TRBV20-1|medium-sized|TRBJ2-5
TGCAGTGCGGGGGTCACCGGGACCCAGTACTTC
CSAGVTGTQYF
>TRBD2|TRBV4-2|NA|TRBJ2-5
TGTGCCAGCAGCCGACTAGCGGCCCAAGAGACCCAGTACTTC
CASSRLAAQETQYF
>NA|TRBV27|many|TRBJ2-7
TGTGCCAGCAGTTTAAGGGGCCGGCCTCGAACCCCCGAGCAGTACTTC
CASSLRGRPRTPEQYF